This T cell receptor beta chain was profiled in a study of patients and donors after allogeneic stem cell transplantation. This CDR3 spans 11 amino acids. V was shortened by 7 bases and J by 5 bases, with 11 bases between the two germline ends. Germline V gene data show CDR1 as SQVTM and CDR2 as ANQGSEA. This clonotype has a handful of counts. TCRdb re-analysed the RT-PCR reads in MiXCR, keeping a single row per CDR3 protein. Here the sample spans 30,000 to 40,000 distinct CDR3 sequences, roughly a third being singletons. Sequenced material: blood, either unsorted or a sorted T cell fraction (not recorded which). This TCR was recovered from a human donor who was either an allogeneic HSCT recipient or a stem cell or donor lymphocyte infusion donor (not recorded which). It is not recorded whose cells these are; they may come from a transplant donor. The rearrangement joins TRBV29-1 to TRBJ1-1; maybe TRBD1 (6 bases). In nucleotides, the CDR3 is TGCAGCGACCTAACAGGGACTGAAGCTTTCTTT. It yields the protein CSDLTGTEAFF.